The rows below give T cell receptor beta chains drawn from one sample of a study of control samples from healthy donors and cancer patients. Repertoires were generated with immunoSEQ multiplex PCR, while TCRdb's copy carries only in-frame clones and drops some. The sample has about 180,000 clones; around 87% are singletons. Specimen: blood. The receptors derive from a woman between 50 and 59 years old in good health. Both conserved end residues are part of each CDR3. Each record gives: clone size, D gene, J gene, V gene, CDR3 protein, CDR3 DNA. The D gene is left open where the match is weak. The size entry is marked missing in some rows and otherwise reads once, few, many or a size class.

-,TRBD1,TRBJ2-1,TRBV7-9,CASSAGDRGSYNEQFF,TGTGCCAGCAGCGCCGGGGACAGGGGGTCCTACAATGAGCAGTTCTTC
-,-,TRBJ1-6,TRBV7-2,CASSSYRVTNSPLHF,TGTGCCAGCAGCTCCTACAGAGTAACTAATTCACCCCTCCACTTT
once,TRBD1,TRBJ1-1,TRBV4-3,CASSLGGDRVVSFF,TGCGCCAGCAGCCTGGGGGGGGACAGGGTGGTATCTTTCTTT
once,-,TRBJ2-1,TRBV30,CAWSPGLSREQFF,TGTGCCTGGAGTCCGGGGCTCTCTCGTGAGCAGTTCTTC
-,TRBD2,TRBJ2-2,TRBV5-4,CASSWGLALNTGELFF,TGTGCCAGCAGCTGGGGACTAGCGTTGAACACCGGGGAGCTGTTTTTT
-,-,TRBJ1-5,TRBV4-1,CASSQDRTTFSDSNQPQHF,TGCGCCAGCAGCCAAGATAGGACGACATTTTCTGATAGCAATCAGCCCCAGCATTTT
-,-,TRBJ1-2,TRBV9,CASSVDGERGYTF,TGTGCCAGCAGCGTAGACGGGGAGAGGGGCTACACCTTC
-,-,TRBJ2-1,TRBV6-6,CASSLLRVGGNEQFF,TGTGCCAGCAGTCTCCTACGGGTAGGCGGGAATGAGCAGTTCTTC
-,TRBD1,TRBJ1-2,TRBV10-3,CAISEYGGQVNTF,TGTGCCATCAGTGAGTACGGAGGACAGGTGAACACCTTC
-,-,TRBJ1-1,TRBV12-3/TRBV12-4,CAINGGSEAFF,TGTGCCATCAACGGGGGTTCTGAAGCTTTCTTT
-,-,TRBJ2-1,TRBV7-2,CASSLAVGVPFF,TGTGCCAGCAGCTTAGCGGTGGGGGTTCCGTTCTTC
once,TRBD1,TRBJ2-3,TRBV7-2,CASSLDRGADTQYF,TGTGCCAGCAGCTTAGACAGGGGAGCAGATACGCAGTATTTT
-,-,TRBJ2-7,TRBV9,CASSVQGRGEQYF,TGTGCCAGCAGCGTACAGGGGAGAGGAGAGCAGTACTTC
-,-,TRBJ2-2,TRBV10-3,CAISESGHLNTGELFF,TGTGCCATCAGTGAGTCGGGACATCTGAACACCGGGGAGCTGTTTTTT
-,-,TRBJ2-2,TRBV12-3/TRBV12-4,CATWGRGIGELFF,TGTGCCACCTGGGGGCGGGGTATCGGGGAGCTGTTTTTT
once,-,TRBJ1-1,TRBV5-1,CASSFGQMNTEAFF,TGCGCCAGCAGCTTCGGTCAGATGAACACTGAAGCTTTCTTT
once,-,TRBJ1-2,TRBV12-3/TRBV12-4,CASSSVGDGYTF,TGTGCCAGCAGTTCCGTCGGGGATGGCTACACCTTC
-,-,TRBJ1-4,TRBV15,CATRWDTANEKLFF,TGTGCCACCAGATGGGACACAGCTAATGAAAAACTGTTTTTT
-,-,TRBJ2-2,TRBV5-1,CASSRNGGVDTGELFF,TGCGCCAGCAGCAGGAACGGGGGAGTGGACACCGGGGAGCTGTTTTTT
-,-,TRBJ2-1,TRBV7-9,CASSSSWVNEQFF,TGTGCCAGCAGTTCATCGTGGGTTAATGAGCAGTTCTTC
-,-,TRBJ1-1,TRBV5-1,CASSSPGLNTEAFF,TGCGCCAGCAGCTCTCCTGGACTGAACACTGAAGCTTTCTTT
-,TRBD1,TRBJ1-5,TRBV19,CATQQGAISNQPQHF,TGTGCCACCCAGCAGGGGGCGATAAGCAATCAGCCCCAGCATTTT
once,-,TRBJ1-6,TRBV25-1,CASSDGNSPLHF,TGTGCCAGCAGTGATGGTAATTCACCCCTCCACTTT
-,TRBD2,TRBJ2-5,TRBV27,CASSLMVAGAQTQYF,TGTGCCAGCAGTTTAATGGTAGCGGGAGCGCAGACCCAGTACTTC
-,TRBD2,TRBJ2-1,TRBV10-3,CAISQTSGSANEQFF,TGTGCCATCAGTCAGACTAGCGGGAGTGCCAATGAGCAGTTCTTC
-,-,TRBJ2-2,TRBV9,CASSDPRGVGTGELFF,TGTGCCAGCAGCGACCCGAGGGGAGTGGGCACCGGGGAGCTGTTTTTT
-,-,TRBJ1-2,TRBV5-1,CASSLASYSGGSDGYTF,TGCGCCAGCAGCTTGGCGTCGTATTCCGGGGGAAGTGATGGCTACACCTTC
-,-,TRBJ2-5,TRBV19,CASSSAARETQYF,TGTGCCAGTAGTTCGGCGGCACGAGAGACCCAGTACTTC
-,-,TRBJ2-1,TRBV14,CASSQDLDNEQFF,TGTGCCAGCAGCCAAGATCTAGACAACGAGCAGTTCTTC
-,-,TRBJ1-2,TRBV2,CASSDSYGYTF,TGTGCCAGCAGTGATTCTTATGGCTACACCTTC
-,-,TRBJ1-5,TRBV5-1,CASSLGQPNQPQHF,TGCGCCAGCAGCTTGGGTCAGCCAAATCAGCCCCAGCATTTT
-,TRBD2,TRBJ2-1,TRBV5-6,CASRQTGTTYNEQFF,TGTGCCAGCCGACAAACTGGGACTACCTACAATGAGCAGTTCTTC
few,-,TRBJ1-1,TRBV4-1,CASSQDRGRTEAFF,TGCGCCAGCAGCCAAGATCGGGGCCGGACTGAAGCTTTCTTT
-,TRBD1,TRBJ1-6,TRBV27,CASSLTGVSSYNSPLHF,TGTGCCAGCAGTCTTACAGGGGTGAGCTCCTATAATTCACCCCTCCACTTT
-,-,TRBJ1-6,TRBV19,CASSIKLSYNSPLHF,TGTGCCAGTAGTATCAAGCTCTCCTATAATTCACCCCTCCACTTT